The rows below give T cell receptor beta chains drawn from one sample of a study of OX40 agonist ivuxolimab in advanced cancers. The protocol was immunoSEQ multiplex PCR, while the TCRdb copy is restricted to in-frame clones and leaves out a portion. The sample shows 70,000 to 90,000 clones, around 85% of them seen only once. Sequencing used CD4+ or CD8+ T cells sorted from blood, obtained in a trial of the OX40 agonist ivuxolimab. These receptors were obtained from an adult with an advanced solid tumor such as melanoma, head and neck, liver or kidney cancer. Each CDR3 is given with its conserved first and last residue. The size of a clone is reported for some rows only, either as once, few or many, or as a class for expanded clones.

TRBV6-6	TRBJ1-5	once	CASRSRTGPREPQHF
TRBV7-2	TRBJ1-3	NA	CASSLETGTFSGNTIYF
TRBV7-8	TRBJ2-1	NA	CASSLGRRGLLNNEQFF
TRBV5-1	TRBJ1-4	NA	CASSLATTNEKLFF
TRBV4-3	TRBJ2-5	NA	CASSPLGGLPQETQYF
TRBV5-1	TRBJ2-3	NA	CASRLPSGMSTDTQYF
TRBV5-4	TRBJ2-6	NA	CASSLDFLDSGANVLTF
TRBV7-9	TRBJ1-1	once	CASSFSNGNTEAFF
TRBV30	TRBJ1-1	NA	CAWHRNRGTGTEAFF
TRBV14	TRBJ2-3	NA	CASSPVWGGGTDTQYF
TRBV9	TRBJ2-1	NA	CASSPSTGQPYNEQFF